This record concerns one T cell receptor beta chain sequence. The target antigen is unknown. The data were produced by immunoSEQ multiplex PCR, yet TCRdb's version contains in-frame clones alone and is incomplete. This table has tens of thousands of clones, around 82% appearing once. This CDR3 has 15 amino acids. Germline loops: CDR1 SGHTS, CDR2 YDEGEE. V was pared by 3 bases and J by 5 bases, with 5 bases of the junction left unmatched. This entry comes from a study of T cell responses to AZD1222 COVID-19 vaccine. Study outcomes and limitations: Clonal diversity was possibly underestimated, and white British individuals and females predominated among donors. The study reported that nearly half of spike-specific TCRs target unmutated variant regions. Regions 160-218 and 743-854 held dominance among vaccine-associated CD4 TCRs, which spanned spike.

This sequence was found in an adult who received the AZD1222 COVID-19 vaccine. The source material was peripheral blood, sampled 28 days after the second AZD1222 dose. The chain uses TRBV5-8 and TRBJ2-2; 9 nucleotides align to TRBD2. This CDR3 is CASSYLAGDTGELFF. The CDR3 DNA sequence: TGTGCCAGCAGCTACTTAGCGGGAGATACCGGGGAGCTGTTTTTT.